Listed below are T cell receptor beta chains from one sample, sequenced in a study of cytomegalovirus exposure and HLA in healthy donors. Profiling relied on immunoSEQ multiplex PCR, and the TCRdb table lists in-frame clones only, not all of them. The sample lists over 150,000 clones; roughly two thirds were seen once. The sample was PBMCs. The receptor source for this set is a woman aged 18 to 35 in good health and CMV-seropositive. CDR3s include the opening cysteine and the closing phenylalanine or tryptophan. Each record gives: J gene, D gene, V gene, clone size, CDR3 DNA, CDR3 protein. D genes are given only for firm matches. Size values are once, few and many counts, or a class for expanded clones, and some rows have none.

TRBJ2-2 TRBD1 TRBV5-4 NA TGTGCCAGCAGCTCAGACAGGGGTCGGAACACCGGGGAGCTGTTTTTT CASSSDRGRNTGELFF
TRBJ2-7 TRBD1 TRBV5-6 few TGTGCCAGCAGCTTGTCCCTGAAGCGAGAACAGGGGGAGCAGTACTTC CASSLSLKREQGEQYF
TRBJ1-2 TRBD1 TRBV6-6 NA TGTGCCAGCAGGGGGACAGGGAGCGACTATGGCTACACCTTC CASRGTGSDYGYTF
TRBJ2-6 NA TRBV27 NA TGTGCCAGCAGTCACTACAGGGCCGGGGCCAACGTCCTGACTTTC CASSHYRAGANVLTF
TRBJ2-6 NA TRBV6-5 once TGTGCCAGCAGTTACGGCGGGGCCAACGTCCTGACTTTC CASSYGGANVLTF
TRBJ2-7 NA TRBV19 NA TGTGCCAGTAGTATCAATCCCCAAGGTAGGAACAGAGCCTTGCAGTACTTC CASSINPQGRNRALQYF
TRBJ1-2 TRBD1 TRBV19 few TGTGCCAGTAGGGGGACAGGGACATACGGCTACACCTTC CASRGTGTYGYTF
TRBJ2-3 TRBD2 TRBV9 NA TGTGCCAGCAGCGTAGATTCACTAGCGGGGTCAAATACGCAGTATTTT CASSVDSLAGSNTQYF
TRBJ2-1 NA TRBV7-3 NA TGTGCCAGCAGCTTAGTCGCCGGGGTGATGCGAGACAATGAGCAGTTCTTC CASSLVAGVMRDNEQFF
TRBJ1-1 NA TRBV2 NA TGTGCCAGCAGTGAAGCGCTTCCGGCGGGTGGGAGCCTGGGCACTGAAGCTTTCTTT CASSEALPAGGSLGTEAFF
TRBJ2-5 NA TRBV7-7 few TGTGCTAGCAGCTTAAACCCTAGCGTCCAAGAGACCCAGTACTTC CASSLNPSVQETQYF
TRBJ2-4 TRBD2 TRBV15 NA TGTGCCACCAGCAGAGGAGGGACTAGCGGGATCGGAGACATTCAGTACTTC CATSRGGTSGIGDIQYF
TRBJ1-5 NA TRBV7-8 NA TGTGCCAGCGCAGAGGGGAGGGGGCAGCCCCAGCATTTT CASAEGRGQPQHF
TRBJ2-7 NA TRBV28 NA TGTGCCAGCAGTCCAGGGTACGAGCAGTACTTC CASSPGYEQYF
TRBJ2-3 NA TRBV7-9 NA TGTGCCAGCAGCTGGGGGTCGGGGCGGGATCGAGTAGATACGCAGTATTTT CASSWGSGRDRVDTQYF
TRBJ2-7 TRBD1 TRBV28 once TGTGCCAGCAGTACTACCGGGACAGGAAGCTACGAGCAGTACTTC CASSTTGTGSYEQYF
TRBJ2-3 TRBD1 TRBV7-9 NA TGTGCCAGCAGCTTGGACAGGAGGTCAGATACGCAGTATTTT CASSLDRRSDTQYF
TRBJ2-3 TRBD1 TRBV9 NA TGTGCCAGCAGGCGGACAGGGATGCAGTCAGATACGCAGTATTTT CASRRTGMQSDTQYF
TRBJ1-5 NA TRBV27 NA TGTGCCAGCAGTTTATGGGCAGGGCCCAATCAGCCCCAGCATTTT CASSLWAGPNQPQHF
TRBJ1-1 NA TRBV21-1 NA TGTGCCAGCAGCCGAAGGGACAGGGATACTGAAGCTTTCTTT CASSRRDRDTEAFF
TRBJ1-3 TRBD1 TRBV25-1 NA TGTGCCAGCAGAGGACAGGGAGGGTCTGGAAACACCATATATTTT CASRGQGGSGNTIYF
TRBJ1-2 NA TRBV27 NA TGTGCCAGCAGTCCCCCGGGGAACCCCTATGGCTACACCTTC CASSPPGNPYGYTF
TRBJ1-1 NA TRBV7-9 NA TGTGCCAGCAGCCCTCATCCAGACACTGAAGCTTTCTTT CASSPHPDTEAFF
TRBJ2-7 NA TRBV21-1 few TGTGCCAGCAGCGCCCGGACTAGCGGGAGTAACGAGCAGTACTTC CASSARTSGSNEQYF
TRBJ2-1 NA TRBV5-1 NA TGCGCCAGCAGCTTGGAGACTAAATCCTATGAGCAGTTCTTC CASSLETKSYEQFF
TRBJ2-5 NA TRBV21-1 NA TGTGCCAGCATTGAGCCCAGGTTACCTTTCTCCCAAGAGACCCAGTACTTC CASIEPRLPFSQETQYF
TRBJ2-5 TRBD2 TRBV4-1 NA TGCGCCAGCAGCCAAGGAGTATCGGGGGGCCAAGAGACCCAGTACTTC CASSQGVSGGQETQYF
TRBJ1-2 NA TRBV2 NA TGTGCCAGCAGTGAAGGGGAGCGCTATGGCTACACCTTC CASSEGERYGYTF
TRBJ2-5 TRBD1 TRBV27 NA TGTGCCAGCAGCCTAGGGGGCGCTTTGGAGACCCAGTACTTC CASSLGGALETQYF
TRBJ2-1 TRBD2 TRBV2 once TGTGCCAGCAGTGAAAGGACTAGCGGGACCTACAATGAGCAGTTCTTC CASSERTSGTYNEQFF
TRBJ2-7 NA TRBV5-4 NA TGTGCCAGCAGCTTGGTTGCCGATCTAGGCTACGAGCAGTACTTC CASSLVADLGYEQYF
TRBJ2-7 NA TRBV27 NA TGTGCCAGCAGTATAACTCAGGGCTACGAGCAGTACTTC CASSITQGYEQYF
TRBJ1-1 NA TRBV19 NA TGTGCCAGTCAGCTTTTAGGGGACACTGAAGCTTTCTTT CASQLLGDTEAFF
TRBJ1-1 TRBD1 TRBV5-1 NA TGCGCCAGCAGCGCGCAGGGGGTATGGAACACTGAAGCTTTCTTT CASSAQGVWNTEAFF
TRBJ2-3 NA TRBV30 few TGTGCCTGGTCCCGCAGAGGTAGCTCAGATACGCAGTATTTT CAWSRRGSSDTQYF
TRBJ2-7 TRBD1 TRBV5-4 NA TGTGCCAGCAGCTGGGGACAGCGCCTCAGCTCCTACGAGCAGTACTTC CASSWGQRLSSYEQYF
TRBJ1-1 NA TRBV19 NA TGTGCCAGTAGTATAGGACACAGCACTGAAGCTTTCTTT CASSIGHSTEAFF
TRBJ2-7 TRBD1 TRBV7-3 NA TGTGCCAGCAGCCCCCAGACAGGGCCTACCTACGAGCAGTACTTC CASSPQTGPTYEQYF
TRBJ2-7 TRBD2 TRBV6-5 NA TGTGCCAGCAAGCGGGGGAGCTCCTACGAGCAGTACTTC CASKRGSSYEQYF
TRBJ2-7 NA TRBV4-1 NA TGCGCCAGCAGCCAAGGGATAGCGGCGACCTACGAGCAGTACTTC CASSQGIAATYEQYF
TRBJ2-5 TRBD1 TRBV28 NA TGTGCCAGCAGTTTGGTGGGGACAGGGTTGTACCGGGAGACCCAGTACTTC CASSLVGTGLYRETQYF
TRBJ1-6 TRBD1 TRBV30 few TGTGCCTGGACCGGACAGGGGAATTCACCCCTCCACTTT CAWTGQGNSPLHF
TRBJ1-6 NA TRBV6-6 NA TGTGCCAGCAGTTACCCCCAGGGGAATTCACCCCTCCACTTT CASSYPQGNSPLHF
TRBJ1-6 NA TRBV4-2 few TGTGCCAGCAGCCACGCCGTCGAAGCGGTCAGTCTCCTCTCCCCCCTCCACTTT CASSHAVEAVSLLSPLHF
TRBJ2-1 NA TRBV5-4 NA TGTGCCAGCAGCTTGCTCGGGATGGGGAATGAGCAGTTCTTC CASSLLGMGNEQFF
TRBJ2-7 TRBD2 TRBV10-2 NA TGCGCCAGCGGGGGTGAAAGCGGGAGATCGTACCACGAGCAGTACTTC CASGGESGRSYHEQYF
TRBJ2-1 NA TRBV29-1 once TGCAGCGTTGAAGATCCTCCAATAGAGGAGCAGTTCTTC CSVEDPPIEEQFF
TRBJ2-5 NA TRBV5-1 few TGCGCCAGCAGCCAAATAGATAGCCAAGAGACCCAGTACTTC CASSQIDSQETQYF
TRBJ1-3 TRBD1 TRBV19 NA TGTGCCAGCTCGACAGGGCTTAGCTCTGGAAACACCATATATTTT CASSTGLSSGNTIYF
TRBJ1-2 NA TRBV30 NA TGTGCCTGGGTAAGAGCATCGGACTACTATGGCTACACCTTC CAWVRASDYYGYTF
TRBJ1-3 NA TRBV7-9 NA TGTGCCAGCAGAGGGGTCTCAGGAAACACCATATATTTT CASRGVSGNTIYF
TRBJ2-7 NA TRBV5-1 once TGCGCCAGCAGCTTGGCCGTTGCGGCGGGACCCCCGGGGAACGAGCAGTACTTC CASSLAVAAGPPGNEQYF
TRBJ1-4 NA TRBV5-5 once TGTGCCAGCAGGCGGGATCCTAATGAAAAACTGTTTTTT CASRRDPNEKLFF
TRBJ1-2 NA TRBV30 NA TGTGCCTGGACAAAGGGAGGCGCGGAGTCCCTCTATGGCTACACCTTC CAWTKGGAESLYGYTF
TRBJ2-7 TRBD2 TRBV4-1 NA TGCGCCAGCAGCCAACCGACTAGCGGGGAGTACGAGCAGTACTTC CASSQPTSGEYEQYF
TRBJ2-5 TRBD2 TRBV30 NA TGTGCCTGGAGCGACGGCTCGCGGGGGCAAGAGACCCAGTACTTC CAWSDGSRGQETQYF
TRBJ1-4 NA TRBV27 NA TGTGCCAGCAGTTTCCGGTTAAATGAAAAACTGTTTTTT CASSFRLNEKLFF